The clone carrying this T cell receptor beta chain has just a few counts. The sample comes from a study of early stage breast cancer tumors. Trimming cost V 4 bases and J 3 bases; bases outside gene matches: 6. Germline V gene sequence: CDR1 SGHDT, CDR2 YYEEEE. The CDR3 runs 15 residues. Assay used: immunoSEQ multiplex PCR; TCRdb lists only in-frame clones, some missing. This sample has some 75,000 clones; 65% to 85% occur once, and the top ten carry approximately 3.7%. Sequenced sample: blood. The genes are TRBV5-6 and TRBJ1-1; TRBD1 agrees at 10 bases. This TCR was recovered from a person between 55 and 69 years old with breast cancer. The CDR3 nucleotides are TGTGCCAGCAGCGGGGACAGGGGAGGAGACACTGAAGCTTTCTTT. It yields the protein CASSGDRGGDTEAFF.